This T cell receptor (beta chain) originates from a study of T cells after yellow fever vaccination. Study background: For low cell numbers, libraries were made with SMART-Seq v4 Ultra Low Input.

A universal primer site and UMIs were added as TCR cDNA was made by 5'RACE template switching. Via MiXCR, TCRdb re-called the 5' RACE reads, giving one row per CDR3 protein. The sample lists approximately 240,000 distinct CDR3 sequences; about 3.5% were seen once. This clonotype was counted many times. J gave up 4 bases and V 1 base, and 18 bases lay outside the gene matches. This CDR3 comprises 19 residues. Per the germline V gene, CDR1 is DFQATT and CDR2 is SNEGSKA (reference sequence). The specimen comprised PBMCs, sampled 15 days after the yellow fever booster vaccination. This chain uses TRBV20-1 with TRBJ2-1; 8 nucleotides align to TRBD2. The clonotype comes from a man younger than 35 who received the YFV17D yellow fever vaccine. CDR3 amino acids: CSARAPSWPSGGRYNEQFF. The CDR3 bases are TGCAGTGCTAGAGCCCCATCGTGGCCCAGCGGGGGCCGATACAATGAGCAGTTCTTC.